Presented here are 15 T cell receptor beta chains from one specimen sequenced in a study of OX40 agonist ivuxolimab in advanced cancers. TCRdb's table, derived via immunoSEQ multiplex PCR, lists solely in-frame clones and lacks some. Counted here are some 60,000 clones, around 90% occurring once; the ten biggest clones make up around 1.7%. Sequencing used CD4+ or CD8+ T cells sorted from blood, obtained in a trial of the OX40 agonist ivuxolimab. These receptors were taken from an adult with an advanced solid tumor such as melanoma, head and neck, liver or kidney cancer.

The chain recombines TRBV19 with TRBJ2-5, with 8 bases fitting TRBD2. The CDR3 is 15 amino acids. Trimming at V came to 2 bases and at J to 0 bases, leaving 2 bases not matched to a gene. Per germline, CDR1 LNHDA and CDR2 SQIVND (reference sequence). This CDR3 reads CASSISSGYQETQYF. The CDR3, as DNA: TGTGCCAGTAGTATATCTAGCGGGTACCAAGAGACCCAGTACTTC.

This chain uses TRBV28 with TRBJ1-1; the D is unclear. The CDR3 contains 15 residues. Looked up from germline, CDR1 is MDHEN and CDR2 is SYDVKM. With 3 bases removed from V and 1 base from J, the gap between germline ends came to 12 bases. The CDR3 loop is CASSFPFGGNTEAFF. CDR3 bases: TGTGCCAGCAGTTTCCCGTTCGGCGGGAACACTGAAGCTTTCTTT.

The DNA of the CDR3 is TGTGCCAGCAGCTTTCCTGGGAAATACGAGCAGTACTTC. Translation gives CASSFPGKYEQYF. The chain employs TRBV11-2 and TRBJ2-7, with D hard to call. This CDR3 has 13 amino acids. Germline loops: CDR1 SGHAT, CDR2 FQNNGV. The V end was cut by 3 bases, the J end by 4 bases, with 10 bases between.

The chain couples TRBV28 to TRBJ1-2; D call uncertain. The germline V and J ends were trimmed by 8 bases and 13 bases, with 14 bases remaining between them. The germline V gene has CDR1 MDHEN and CDR2 SYDVKM. The CDR3 extends over 10 amino acids. The CDR3 nucleotides read TGTGCCAGCGGAATGGGATCGGGCACCTTC. It codes for CASGMGSGTF.

The genes are TRBV4-3 and TRBJ1-2; 9 nucleotides align to TRBD1. The CDR3 is made up of 16 amino acids. J was trimmed by 2 bases and V by 4 bases; bases with no gene match: 8. Germline V gene sequence: CDR1 LGHNA, CDR2 YSLEER. In DNA form, the CDR3 reads TGCGCCAGCAGCCGACACCAACAGGGGGCGAACTATGGCTACACCTTC. Its translation is CASSRHQQGANYGYTF.

The chain carries TRBV7-8 and TRBJ1-1, with 7 bases that match TRBD1. The CDR3 is 16 amino acids. Per germline, CDR1 SGHVS and CDR2 FQNEAQ. V dropped 4 bases and J dropped 0; count of bases not matched to a gene: 8. The CDR3 coding sequence is TGTGCCAGCAGCTGGTTCGGACAGGAGTTGAACACTGAAGCTTTCTTT. This gives the protein CASSWFGQELNTEAFF.

This chain connects TRBV21-1 to TRBJ1-1; TRBD1 is the table's D call, not checked against the DNA. TRBV21-1 represents a pseudogene. This CDR3 is built from 17 residues. The DNA of the CDR3 is TGTGCCAGCAGCAAAGGGATTGAGACAGGGGGCGCCCCAGTGGTTTTCTTT. Its protein is CASSKGIETGGAPVVFF.

The CDR3: CASSLSSARSSYNEQFF. In nucleotides, the CDR3 is TGTGCCAGCAGCTTATCTAGCGCGAGGAGCTCCTACAATGAGCAGTTCTTC. The J gene is TRBJ2-1, the V gene TRBV7-8, with D tentatively TRBD2 (6 bases). Germline lookup yields CDR1 SGHVS and CDR2 FQNEAQ. The CDR3 contains 17 residues. Trimming left V 2 bases short and J 0 bases short, with 14 bases between.

The V and J genes are TRBV30 and TRBJ2-3; the match to TRBD1 covers 7 bases. The J segment lost 4 bases and the V segment lost 3 bases, leaving 10 bases of the junction unmatched. The CDR3 is 15 amino acids. Germline CDR1 reads GTSNPN; CDR2 reads SVGIG (reference sequence). The CDR3 reads CAWSLGQVGADTQYF. The CDR3 DNA sequence: TGTGCCTGGAGCCTAGGACAGGTGGGGGCAGATACGCAGTATTTT. The full variable domain, in which reference TRBV30 and TRBJ2-3 provide the parts outside the CDR3, is SQTIHQWPATLVQPVGSPLSLECTVEGTSNPNLYWYRQAAGRGLQLLFYSVGIGQISSEVPQNLSASRPQDRQFILSSKKLLLSDSGFYLCAWSLGQVGADTQYFGPGTRLTVL.

V usage is TRBV11-1 and J usage is TRBJ1-1, with no clear D. The V end was cut by 2 bases, the J end by 1 base, with 5 bases between. The CDR3 has 13 amino acids. Per germline, CDR1 SGHAT and CDR2 FQDESV (reference sequence). CDR3 protein: CASSLHRNTEAFF. The CDR3 DNA follows: TGTGCCAGCAGCTTACATAGGAACACTGAAGCTTTCTTT.

Points on this clone: A junction boundary mismatches the germline segment, possibly from a read error. V gene TRBV20-1 combines with J gene TRBJ2-5; the match to TRBD1 covers 7 bases. The germline V gene has CDR1 DFQATT and CDR2 SNEGSKA (reference sequence). The CDR3 covers 10 residues. The CDR3 here is CSASRGQRHF. The CDR3 region has the DNA TGCAGTGCTAGTCGGGGACAGAGGCACTTC.

The chain couples TRBV19 to TRBJ1-5; D is ambiguous. Germline V gene lookup returns CDR1 LNHDA and CDR2 SQIVND (reference sequence). V was trimmed by 2 bases and J by 7 bases, leaving 9 bases between them. The CDR3 covers 13 residues. CDR3 in DNA: TGTGCCAGTAGTATAAGTCGTGGGCAGCCCCAGCATTTT. Its protein is CASSISRGQPQHF.

This chain uses TRBV28 with TRBJ1-5; weak D call: TRBD1 (5 bases). CDR3 length: 14 residues. V was pared by 2 bases and J by 4 bases, with 9 bases between. The germline gives CDR1 MDHEN, CDR2 SYDVKM. The CDR3 loop reads CASSLVGVNQPQHF. The CDR3 DNA is TGTGCCAGCAGTTTAGTAGGGGTTAATCAGCCCCAGCATTTT.

The chain joins TRBV5-1 to TRBJ1-1; D gene ambiguous. The V gene lost 2 bases and the J gene lost 1 base, with 6 bases spanning the gap. Germline CDR1 reads SGHRS; CDR2 reads YFSETQ. The CDR3 extends over 13 amino acids. The CDR3 here is CASSFNRNTEAFF. In nucleotides, the CDR3 is TGCGCCAGCAGCTTCAATAGGAACACTGAAGCTTTCTTT.

The CDR3 DNA is TGTGCCAGCAGCCTCCAGACAGGGGCCCACGAGCAGTACTTC. It encodes CASSLQTGAHEQYF. J is TRBJ2-7 and V is TRBV5-5; 8 bases align to TRBD1. This CDR3 has 14 residues. Germline V gene data show CDR1 as SGHKS and CDR2 as YYEKEE (reference sequence). The V and J ends lost 4 bases and 5 bases, in that order; junction bases with no gene match: 8.